This TCR beta chain came from a study of regulatory T cells in long-lasting Graves disease. Points from the study as a whole: The persistent group shared 2,500 or so public clonotypes, more than the 950 to 1,000 shared by new patients.

At least ten counts were recorded for this clonotype. Its antigen remains unidentified. The V and J ends lost 5 bases and 7 bases respectively, with 17 bases between them. Looked up from germline, CDR1 is MNHEY and CDR2 is SMNVEV (reference sequence). The CDR3 totals 15 residues. For TCR beta, libraries came from iRepertoire HTBI primers and Arm-PCR of CDR3 regions. From the multiplex PCR reads, TCRdb called clonotypes with MiXCR, one entry per CDR3 protein. The sample includes over 450,000 distinct CDR3 sequences, 12% of them seen just once. Time point given: newly diagnosed GD, antithyroid drugs for less than 3 months. From RNA extracted from PBMCs, the TCR library was made. The same specimen was also included in a second study, on T cells in Graves' hyperthyroidism and ophthalmopathy. Per that study: Blood also contained most expanded thyroid clonotypes above 0.001.

The receptor comes from a woman aged 25 to 39 with Graves disease. V is TRBV27 and J is TRBJ1-4; D gene ambiguous. The source material was peripheral blood mononuclear cells (PBMCs), sampled at new diagnosis, from a patient treated with antithyroid drugs. The CDR3 coding sequence is TGTGCCAGCAGTCACCAGAGTGGGAGGCCTGAAAAACTGTTTTTT. Amino acids: CASSHQSGRPEKLFF.